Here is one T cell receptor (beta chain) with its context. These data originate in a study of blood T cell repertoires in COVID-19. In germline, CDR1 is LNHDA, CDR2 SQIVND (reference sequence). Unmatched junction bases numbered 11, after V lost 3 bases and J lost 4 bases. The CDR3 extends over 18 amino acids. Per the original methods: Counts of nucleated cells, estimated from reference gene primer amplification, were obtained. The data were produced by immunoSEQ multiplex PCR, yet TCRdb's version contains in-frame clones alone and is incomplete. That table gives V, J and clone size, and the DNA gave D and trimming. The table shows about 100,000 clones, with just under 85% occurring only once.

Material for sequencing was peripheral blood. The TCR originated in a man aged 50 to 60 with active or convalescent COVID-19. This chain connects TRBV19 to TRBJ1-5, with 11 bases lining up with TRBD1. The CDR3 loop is CASSIPPRTGGYNQPQHF. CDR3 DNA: TGTGCCAGTAGTATCCCACCTAGGACAGGGGGCTATAATCAGCCCCAGCATTTT.